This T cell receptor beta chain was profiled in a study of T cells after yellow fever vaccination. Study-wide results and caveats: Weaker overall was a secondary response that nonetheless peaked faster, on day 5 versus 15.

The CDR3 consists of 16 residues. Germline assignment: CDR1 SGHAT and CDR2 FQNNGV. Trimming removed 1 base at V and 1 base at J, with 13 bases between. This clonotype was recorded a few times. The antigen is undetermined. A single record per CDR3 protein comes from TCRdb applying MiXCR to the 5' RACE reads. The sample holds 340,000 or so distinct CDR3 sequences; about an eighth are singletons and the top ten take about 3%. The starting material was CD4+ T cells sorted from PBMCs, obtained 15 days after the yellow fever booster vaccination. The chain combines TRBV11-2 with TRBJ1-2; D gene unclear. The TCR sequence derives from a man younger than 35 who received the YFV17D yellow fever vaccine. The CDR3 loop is CASSLGAANINYGYTF. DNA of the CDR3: TGTGCCAGCAGCTTAGGGGCCGCTAACATTAACTATGGCTACACCTTC. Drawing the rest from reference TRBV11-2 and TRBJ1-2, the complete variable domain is EAGVAQSPRYKIIEKRQSVAFWCNPISGHATLYWYQQILGQGPKLLIQFQNNGVVDDSQLPKDRFSAERLKGVDSTLKIQPAKLEDSAVYLCASSLGAANINYGYTFGSGTRLTVV.